This T cell receptor beta chain came from a study of cytomegalovirus exposure and HLA in healthy donors. In the PCR, 60 Vbeta and 13 Jbeta primers were used. Libraries were prepared by immunoSEQ multiplex PCR; TCRdb keeps only in-frame clonotypes and omits some of them. This repertoire shows some 120,000 clones, roughly 78% found once; its top ten account for 6% to 8%. CDR3 size: 12 residues. V lost 3 bases and J 8 bases, leaving 8 bases between the germline ends. Germline V gene sequence: CDR1 SGDLS, CDR2 YYNGEE. A single count supports this clone. Different DNA sequences within this sample yield the same CDR3.

The sequence came from a woman aged 40 to 50 in good health and CMV-seronegative. Input material: PBMCs. This sequence joins TRBV9 and TRBJ2-2; D might be TRBD1 (6 bases). The chain's CDR3 is CASSAQGGELFF. CDR3 in DNA: TGTGCCAGCAGCGCCCAGGGGGGGGAGCTGTTTTTT.